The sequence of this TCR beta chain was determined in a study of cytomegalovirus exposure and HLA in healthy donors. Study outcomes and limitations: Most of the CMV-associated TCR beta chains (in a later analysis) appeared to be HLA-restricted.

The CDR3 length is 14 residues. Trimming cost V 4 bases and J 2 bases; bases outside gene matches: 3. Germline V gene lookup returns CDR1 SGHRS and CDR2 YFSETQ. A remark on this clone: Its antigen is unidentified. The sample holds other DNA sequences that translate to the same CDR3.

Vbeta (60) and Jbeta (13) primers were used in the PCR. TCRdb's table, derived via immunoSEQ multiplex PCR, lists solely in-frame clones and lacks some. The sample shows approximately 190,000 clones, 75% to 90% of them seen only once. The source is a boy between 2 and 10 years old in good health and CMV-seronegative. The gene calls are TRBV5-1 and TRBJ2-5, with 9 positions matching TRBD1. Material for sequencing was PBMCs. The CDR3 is CASSLGTGQETQYF. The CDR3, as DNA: TGCGCCAGCAGCCTCGGGACAGGGCAAGAGACCCAGTACTTC.